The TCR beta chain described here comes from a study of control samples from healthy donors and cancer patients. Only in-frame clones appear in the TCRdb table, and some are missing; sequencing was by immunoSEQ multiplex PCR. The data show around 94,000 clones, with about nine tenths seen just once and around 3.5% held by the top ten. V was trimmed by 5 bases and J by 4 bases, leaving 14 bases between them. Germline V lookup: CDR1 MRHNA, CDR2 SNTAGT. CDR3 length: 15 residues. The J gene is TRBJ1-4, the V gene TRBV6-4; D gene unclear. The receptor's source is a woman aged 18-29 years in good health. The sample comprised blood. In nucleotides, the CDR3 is TGTGCCAGCAGTTCCCCCCCAGGAGATAATGAAAAACTGTTTTTT. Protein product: CASSSPPGDNEKLFF.